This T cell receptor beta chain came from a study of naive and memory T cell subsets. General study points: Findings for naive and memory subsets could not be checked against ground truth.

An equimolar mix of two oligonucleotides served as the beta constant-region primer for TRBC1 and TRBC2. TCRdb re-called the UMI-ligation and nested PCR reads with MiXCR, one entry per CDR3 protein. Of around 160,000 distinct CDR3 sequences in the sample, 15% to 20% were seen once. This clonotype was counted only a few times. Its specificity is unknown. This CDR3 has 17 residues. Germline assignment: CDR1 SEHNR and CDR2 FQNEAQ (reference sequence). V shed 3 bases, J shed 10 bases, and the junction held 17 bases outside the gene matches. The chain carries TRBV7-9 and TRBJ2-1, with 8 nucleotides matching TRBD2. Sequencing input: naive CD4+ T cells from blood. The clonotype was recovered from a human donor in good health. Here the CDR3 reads CASSLEGLATFLSEQFF. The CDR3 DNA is TGTGCCAGCAGCTTGGAAGGACTAGCTACATTTCTATCGGAGCAGTTCTTC.